One and the same sample provided the 26 T cell receptor beta chains below, sequenced in a study of cytomegalovirus exposure and HLA in healthy donors. Sequencing was performed with immunoSEQ multiplex PCR; in TCRdb, only in-frame clones are kept and a portion is missing. This sample yields about 250,000 clones, of which roughly 87% are seen a single time; 12% belongs to the top ten. Sequencing was carried out using PBMCs. These receptors all come from a man aged 18 to 35 in good health and CMV-seropositive.

V usage is TRBV27 and J usage is TRBJ2-7, with D perhaps matching TRBD1 or TRBD2 (5 bases each). The germline V gene has CDR1 MNHEY and CDR2 SMNVEV (reference sequence). The V end lost 0 bases, the J end lost 7 bases, and 10 bases lay between the germline ends. The CDR3 totals 13 residues. CDR3 protein: CASSLSARGEQYF. The CDR3 DNA reads as TGTGCCAGCAGTTTATCGGCGAGGGGTGAGCAGTACTTC.

The CDR3 protein is CASSLAPLEYEQYF. CDR3 bases: TGTGCCAGCAGCTTAGCGCCCCTTGAATACGAGCAGTACTTC. The V gene is TRBV7-9, the J gene TRBJ2-7; unclear D gene. Germline V CDR1 and CDR2: SEHNR, FQNEAQ (reference sequence). V was trimmed by 0 bases and J by 4 bases, leaving 10 bases between them. The CDR3 runs 14 residues.

The CDR3: CATSREPMNTEAFF. The DNA of the CDR3 is TGTGCCACCAGCAGAGAACCGATGAACACTGAAGCTTTCTTT. The chain is built from TRBV15 and TRBJ1-1; no definite D call. Per germline, CDR1 LNHNV and CDR2 YYDKDF (reference sequence). This CDR3 comprises 14 residues. Trimming shortened V by 0 bases and J by 0 bases, and 5 bases separated the two germline ends.

V and J are TRBV5-6 and TRBJ2-7; D possibly corresponds to TRBD1 (6 bases). Looked up from germline, CDR1 is SGHDT and CDR2 is YYEEEE. V was cut by 0 bases and J by 6 bases, with 13 bases left in between. This CDR3 comprises 14 residues. CDR3 sequence reads: CASSLGGQGLEQYF. CDR3 DNA sequence: TGTGCCAGCAGCTTGGGGGGGCAGGGCCTCGAGCAGTACTTC.

The chain uses TRBV27 and TRBJ2-5, with D possibly being TRBD1 (7 bases). The length of the CDR3 is 15 residues. V was clipped by 3 bases and J by 4 bases, with 15 bases between them. CDR1 is MNHEY, CDR2 SMNVEV, per germline (reference sequence). The CDR3 region is CASSFQGGGPETQYF. The CDR3 DNA is TGTGCCAGCAGTTTCCAGGGGGGTGGGCCAGAGACCCAGTACTTC.

The table lists this clone with a count of one. The identical CDR3 is also encoded by other nucleotide sequences in the sample. The V gene is TRBV7-9, the J gene TRBJ1-1; weak D call: TRBD1 (6 bases). The germline V gene has CDR1 SEHNR and CDR2 FQNEAQ (reference sequence). V was cut by 3 bases and J by 8 bases, with 7 bases left in between. The CDR3 contains 11 residues. The CDR3 nucleotides are TGTGCCAGCAGCTTGGGGACAGAAGCTTTCTTT. The encoded protein is CASSLGTEAFF.

The V call is TRBV2, the J call TRBJ1-1, with D uncertain. V lost 2 bases to trimming and J lost 5 bases, with 6 bases between them. The CDR3 covers 12 residues. The germline V gene has CDR1 SNHLY and CDR2 FYNNEI. The CDR3 reads CASSEIFTEAFF. Here the CDR3 DNA reads TGTGCCAGCAGTGAAATCTTTACTGAAGCTTTCTTT.

As to this clone: Within the sample, other DNA sequences also encode this same CDR3. V gene TRBV5-1 combines with J gene TRBJ2-7; D is uncertain. The CDR3 extends over 13 amino acids. V shed 0 bases and J shed 3 bases, with 7 bases lying between them. CDR1 and CDR2 from the germline V gene are SGHRS and YFSETQ. The CDR3 bases are TGCGCCAGCAGCTTGGCCGACGGCTACGAGCAGTACTTC. As protein: CASSLADGYEQYF.

In this sample, this clone turned up once. The chain links TRBV25-1 to TRBJ1-1; D remains ambiguous. The germline V gene encodes CDR1 MGHDK and CDR2 SYGVNS. Trimming took 3 bases from V and 6 from J, leaving 14 bases between them. The CDR3 has 14 residues. CDR3 sequence: CASSDFVGSPEAFF. The CDR3 nucleotides are TGTGCCAGCAGTGATTTTGTCGGGTCCCCTGAAGCTTTCTTT.

CDR3: CASSQDRGHEQYF. CDR3 sequence (DNA): TGTGCCAGCTCTCAGGACAGGGGCCACGAGCAGTACTTC. This chain uses TRBV18 with TRBJ2-7; 9 bases match TRBD1. Germline V CDR1 and CDR2: KGHSH, LQKENI. V gave up 6 bases and J gave up 5 bases; unmatched junction bases: 5. This CDR3 is 13 amino acids long. Full variable domain (outside the CDR3, taken from reference TRBV18 and TRBJ2-7): NAGVMQNPRHLVRRRGQEARLRCSPMKGHSHVYWYRQLPEEGLKFMVYLQKENIIDESGMPKERFSAEFPKEGPSILRIQQVVRGDSAAYFCASSQDRGHEQYFGPGTRLTVT.

The CDR3 region is CASTLLSGRYEQYF. CDR3 sequence (DNA): TGTGCCAGCACCCTCCTTAGCGGGAGGTACGAGCAGTACTTC. The chain combines TRBV7-2 with TRBJ2-7; 10 bases are shared with TRBD2. The V gene end was trimmed by 7 bases and the J gene end by 4 bases; junction bases not matched to a gene: 7. The germline gives CDR1 SGHTA, CDR2 FQGNSA. The CDR3 contains 14 residues.

The gene calls are TRBV10-3 and TRBJ1-2; D is unresolved. Trimming pared 0 bases from V and 5 bases from J, leaving 7 bases between. The V gene's germline CDR1 is ENHRY and CDR2 SYGVKD. The CDR3 runs to 13 residues. The CDR3 DNA reads TGTGCCATCAGTGAGTCCTCTGTTTATGGCTACACCTTC. Translation: CAISESSVYGYTF.

V is TRBV6-1 and J is TRBJ2-7, with TRBD2 matching over 13 bases. The CDR3 contains 16 residues. Unmatched junction bases numbered 8, after V lost 4 bases and J lost 5 bases. In germline, CDR1 is MNHNS, CDR2 SASEGT. The chain's CDR3 is CASSGRTSGRFHEQYF. The CDR3 nucleotides read TGTGCCAGCAGTGGGAGGACTAGCGGGAGATTCCACGAGCAGTACTTC.

The rearrangement uses TRBV7-9 and TRBJ2-2; no firm D call. Trimming took off 1 base at V and 4 bases at J, with 7 bases between the two ends. This CDR3 region has 14 residues. CDR1 and CDR2 (germline): SEHNR, FQNEAQ (reference sequence). The CDR3 is CASSLELITGELFF. In DNA form, the CDR3 reads TGTGCCAGCAGCTTAGAACTTATCACCGGGGAGCTGTTTTTT.

In this sample, this clone turned up once. The chain recombines TRBV28 with TRBJ2-7, with a weak D call TRBD1 (5 bases). Germline lookup yields CDR1 MDHEN and CDR2 SYDVKM. The CDR3 spans 14 residues. Trimming took off 6 bases at V and 5 bases at J, with 17 bases between the two ends. The CDR3 DNA reads TGTGCCAGCAGCTTGGGGCGCCGGGCCCACGAGCAGTACTTC. It is translated as CASSLGRRAHEQYF.

J is TRBJ2-7 and V is TRBV18; 11 nucleotides agree with TRBD2. The CDR3 is made up of 15 amino acids. Germline CDR1 reads KGHSH; CDR2 reads LQKENI. V trimming: 3 bases; J trimming: 5 bases; junction bases outside the gene matches: 6. The CDR3 DNA sequence: TGTGCCAGCTCACCGGCAGCTAGCGGGAGGCACGAGCAGTACTTC. Its translation: CASSPAASGRHEQYF.

This clone was detected only a few times. The chain recombines TRBV19 with TRBJ2-7, with D possibly being TRBD1 or TRBD2 (5 bases each). The V end was cut by 3 bases, the J end by 3 bases, with 12 bases between. CDR1 and CDR2 from the germline V gene are LNHDA and SQIVND (reference sequence). The CDR3 is made up of 14 amino acids. CDR3 nucleotides: TGTGCCAGTAGTATTGGTGGGACGAACTACGAGCAGTACTTC. Translation: CASSIGGTNYEQYF.

V usage is TRBV10-1 and J usage is TRBJ2-3, with D possibly TRBD2 on 7 matching bases. V was clipped by 1 base and J by 3 bases, with 11 bases between them. Germline CDR1 is WNHNN and CDR2 is SYGVQD (reference sequence). This CDR3 has 15 residues. The CDR3 DNA follows: TGCGCCAGCAGTGAGTTTGAGGGGGGGACAGATACGCAGTATTTT. This encodes CASSEFEGGTDTQYF.

The J gene is TRBJ2-7, the V gene TRBV15; D gene unclear. V was cut by 5 bases and J by 1 base, with 12 bases left in between. Germline lookup yields CDR1 LNHNV and CDR2 YYDKDF (reference sequence). The CDR3 covers 14 residues. The CDR3 sequence is CATSRRRASYEQYF. The CDR3 nucleotides read TGTGCCACCAGCCGAAGACGGGCGTCCTACGAGCAGTACTTC.

This chain joins TRBV4-1 and TRBJ2-1, with 9 bases that match TRBD2. V lost 2 bases, J lost 7 bases, and 18 bases stayed unmatched. The CDR3 has 19 amino acids. CDR1 is MGHRA, CDR2 YSYEKL, per germline. The CDR3: CASSQPSGTKSGGGNEQFF. CDR3 sequence (DNA): TGCGCCAGCAGCCAACCTAGCGGGACTAAGTCCGGGGGCGGAAATGAGCAGTTCTTC.

The V and J genes are TRBV27 and TRBJ1-2; D uncertain. Germline V gene data show CDR1 as MNHEY and CDR2 as SMNVEV (reference sequence). The CDR3 contains 13 residues. The V gene lost 3 bases and the J gene lost 0 bases, with 5 bases spanning the gap. This CDR3 reads CASSFLPNYGYTF. Here the CDR3 DNA reads TGTGCCAGCAGTTTCCTCCCTAACTATGGCTACACCTTC.

V is TRBV6-5 and J is TRBJ2-1; the match to TRBD2 covers 9 bases. Per the germline V gene, CDR1 is MNHEY and CDR2 is SVGAGI. The V segment lost 8 bases and the J segment 6 bases; nucleotides outside the gene matches: 11. The CDR3 sequence is 15 residues long. Written as DNA, the CDR3 is TGTGCCAGCCATATAAGCGGGAGGAGTAGCAATGAGCAGTTCTTC. Its protein product is CASHISGRSSNEQFF.

This clone was seen just once. The chain recombines TRBV27 with TRBJ2-7; 10 nucleotides agree with TRBD2. J gave up 4 bases and V 5 bases, and 8 bases lay outside the gene matches. The germline V gene encodes CDR1 MNHEY and CDR2 SMNVEV (reference sequence). This CDR3 is 15 amino acids long. CDR3 nucleotides: TGTGCCAGCAGTATTAGCGGGAGGCTATTTTACGAGCAGTACTTC. Its translation is CASSISGRLFYEQYF.

The chain couples TRBV18 to TRBJ1-4; 8 nucleotides align to TRBD1. Unmatched junction bases numbered 6, after V lost 3 bases and J lost 6 bases. CDR3 length equals 15 residues. The V gene's germline CDR1 is KGHSH and CDR2 LQKENI. The CDR3 sequence: CASSPPGQGHEKLFF. In DNA, the CDR3 is TGTGCCAGCTCACCCCCCGGACAGGGCCATGAAAAACTGTTTTTT.

CDR3 in amino acids: CASSFKSYGYTF. The CDR3 nucleotides are TGTGCCAGCAGTTTCAAAAGTTATGGCTACACCTTC. The rearrangement joins TRBV6-5 to TRBJ1-2; no clear D. V lost 4 bases and J 5 bases, leaving 8 bases between the germline ends. Germline CDR1 and CDR2: MNHEY and SVGAGI. This CDR3 has 12 amino acids.

The chain couples TRBV28 to TRBJ2-1; D could derive from TRBD1 or TRBD2 (5 bases each). Trimming took 6 bases from V and 2 from J, leaving 14 bases between them. The V gene's germline CDR1 is MDHEN and CDR2 SYDVKM. CDR3 size: 15 residues. In nucleotides, the CDR3 is TGTGCCAGCAGGACAGCGGAGTTAACCTACAATGAGCAGTTCTTC. This codes for CASRTAELTYNEQFF.